This T cell receptor beta chain was sequenced for a study of HIV-infected patients and healthy controls. This clonotype has ten or more counts. Each CDR3 protein is one row after TCRdb ran MiXCR on the 5' RACE reads. The table has tens of thousands of distinct CDR3 sequences, roughly 21% seen once. V was clipped by 7 bases and J by 4 bases, with 19 bases between them. Germline V CDR1 and CDR2: SQVTM, ANQGSEA. CDR3 size: 14 residues. The sequence came from a human donor in good health. The sequenced sample consisted of CD4+ T cells from blood. V usage is TRBV29-1 and J usage is TRBJ1-1; D might be TRBD1 (6 bases). The CDR3 is CSASGPGARTEAFF. The DNA of the CDR3 is TGCAGCGCCTCCGGGCCGGGGGCGCGCACTGAAGCTTTCTTT.